This T cell receptor beta chain derives from a study of metastatic and nonmetastatic thyroid tumors. The wider study: The authors compared repertoires across blood and tumor or nodule tissue from malignant and benign thyroid patients.

Broader study findings: Malignant thyroid tumors reportedly had TCR beta diversity that was significantly higher than in benign nodules, in blood and tumor.

Thyroid surgery was preceded by no treatment in any patient. In the original analysis: For papillary thyroid cancer, a distant-metastasis classifier was constructed from CDR3 differences observed across clinicopathological groups. TCRdb re-called the PCR reads via MiXCR. The V and J calls were determined by TCRdb, not by the authors. This table holds some 38,000 clones, around 20% found once. The table lists this clone with many counts. Antigen specificity is unknown. A much larger clone differs by one base, so this may be a read error. V shed 7 bases and J shed 2 bases, with 9 bases lying between them. This CDR3 is 12 amino acids long. Germline V gives CDR1 SEHNR, CDR2 FQNEAQ (reference sequence).

The receptor comes from a female donor with papillary thyroid cancer or a benign thyroid nodule (not recorded which). Some clones in this sample may be carry-over from other donors' samples. Sequencing was performed on blood. V is TRBV7-9 and J is TRBJ2-7; D is unresolved. Written as DNA, the CDR3 is TGTGCCAGCATCACCGCCGCCTACGAGCAGTACTTC. It yields the protein CASITAAYEQYF.